The 21 T cell receptor beta chains below come from one sample, sequenced in a study of CD8+CD57+ T cells in acquired aplastic anemia. Genomic DNA acted as the template from which TCR beta VDJ combination and CDR3 sequence profiling were carried out. MiXCR was run by TCRdb on the reads, yielding one entry per CDR3 protein. The table has about 160,000 distinct CDR3 sequences, about 70% seen once. All sequencing subjects had displayed CD8+CD57+ cell expansion on flow cytometry. The specimen was sorted CD4+, CD8+, or CD8+CD57+ T cells (not recorded which) from PBMCs. These receptors were obtained from a human donor with aplastic anemia.

The table lists this clonotype with many counts. The V and J genes are TRBV29-1 and TRBJ2-1, with TRBD2 identical over 7 bases. The junction had 14 bases not matched to a gene; V was cut back by 6 bases and J by 9 bases. The CDR3 consists of 14 residues. Germline V gene sequence: CDR1 SQVTM, CDR2 ANQGSEA. The CDR3 region has the DNA TGCAGCGTGGCCCCCGGCCCCAGGGAGGGTGAGCAGTTCTTC. This translates into CSVAPGPREGEQFF.

There are many counts of this clonotype. The gene calls are TRBV6-4 and TRBJ2-5, with TRBD1 as a possible D gene (6 bases). Deletions cut 2 bases from V and 3 bases from J, with 10 bases between. CDR3 length: 14 amino acids. The germline CDR1 and CDR2 sequences are MRHNA and SNTAGT. CDR3 in amino acids: CASSDRPGEETQYF. The CDR3 DNA is TGTGCCAGCAGTGACCGTCCAGGGGAAGAGACCCAGTACTTC.

The V and J genes are TRBV2 and TRBJ2-1, with 10 bases lining up with TRBD1. This CDR3 has 15 amino acids. In germline, CDR1 is SNHLY, CDR2 FYNNEI. The J segment lost 6 bases and the V segment lost 4 bases, leaving 6 bases of the junction unmatched. For the CDR3, the DNA is TGTGCCAGCAGTGCTCGGGGACAGGGGATCAATGAGCAGTTCTTC. This codes for CASSARGQGINEQFF.

Notes on this clonotype: Because the CDR3 is missing its conserved closing phenylalanine or tryptophan, this is likely a read error. The rearrangement links TRBV12-3 or TRBV12-4 to TRBJ2-7; no reliable D call. The ends were cut back, 6 bases at V and 0 bases at J, with 12 bases in the middle. CDR3 length: 14 residues. The CDR3 DNA follows: TGTGCCAGCAGCCAAGAAGTCAGCTCCTACGAGCAGTACCTC. The encoded protein is CASSQEVSSYEQYL.

V gene TRBV2 combines with J gene TRBJ1-1; TRBD1 agrees at 8 bases. Losses at the gene ends were 9 bases for V and 1 base for J; bases not matched to a gene: 4. Germline V lookup: CDR1 SNHLY, CDR2 FYNNEI. The CDR3 consists of 13 residues. The CDR3 reads CARQGVENTEAFF. CDR3 bases: TGTGCCAGACAGGGGGTAGAGAACACTGAAGCTTTCTTT.

This chain connects TRBV7-8 to TRBJ2-5; 8 bases match TRBD1. V lost 3 bases, J lost 5 bases, and 5 bases stayed unmatched. CDR1 is SGHVS, CDR2 FQNEAQ, per germline. The CDR3 sequence is 14 residues long. The DNA of the CDR3 is TGTGCCAGCAGCTTTCCCCGGGACAGGGAGACCCAGTACTTC. Protein sequence: CASSFPRDRETQYF. The complete variable domain, with remaining parts taken from reference TRBV7-8 and TRBJ2-5, reads GAGVSQSPRYKVAKRGQDVALRCDPISGHVSLFWYQQALGQGPEFLTYFQNEAQLDKSGLPSDRFFAERPEGSVSTLKIQRTQQEDSAVYLCASSFPRDRETQYFGPGTRLLVL.

In its sample, this clonotype was seen a few times. V gene TRBV9 combines with J gene TRBJ2-5, with a weak D call TRBD1 (5 bases). V was cut by 2 bases and J by 4 bases, with 6 bases left in between. This CDR3 spans 12 amino acids. CDR1 and CDR2 from the germline V gene are SGDLS and YYNGEE. The CDR3 protein is CASSVQGETQYF. CDR3 sequence (DNA): TGTGCCAGCAGCGTCCAGGGAGAGACCCAGTACTTC.

V and J are TRBV6-4 and TRBJ1-5, with 7 bases aligning to TRBD1. CDR1 and CDR2 from the germline V gene are MRHNA and SNTAGT. Losses at the gene ends were 3 bases for V and 7 bases for J; bases not matched to a gene: 12. The CDR3 runs 16 residues. CDR3 sequence: CASSERGGGQKQPQHF. The DNA of the CDR3 is TGTGCCAGCAGTGAACGGGGAGGGGGCCAGAAACAGCCCCAGCATTTT.

This sequence joins TRBV19 and TRBJ2-1; TRBD2 agrees at 9 bases. The trim removed 7 bases at V and 9 bases at J, leaving 16 bases unmatched. The length of the CDR3 is 16 residues. Germline assignment: CDR1 LNHDA and CDR2 SQIVND (reference sequence). The CDR3 protein is CASTIAGGRVVGEQFF. The CDR3 DNA reads TGTGCCAGTACGATCGCGGGGGGGCGGGTTGTGGGTGAGCAGTTCTTC. Filled out from reference TRBV19 and TRBJ2-1, the complete variable domain reads DGGITQSPKYLFRKEGQNVTLSCEQNLNHDAMYWYRQDPGQGLRLIYYSQIVNDFQKGDIAEGYSVSREKKESFPLTVTSAQKNPTAFYLCASTIAGGRVVGEQFFGPGTRLTVL.

This clonotype has more than one count but fewer than ten. This chain joins TRBV19 and TRBJ2-3; D is possibly TRBD1 (6 bases). This CDR3 comprises 13 residues. Germline loops: CDR1 LNHDA, CDR2 SQIVND (reference sequence). Trimming stripped 5 bases from V and 4 bases from J, with 10 bases between. The CDR3 is CASSVTGADTQYF. Here the CDR3 DNA reads TGTGCCAGTAGTGTGACAGGTGCAGATACGCAGTATTTT.

V gene TRBV9 combines with J gene TRBJ1-2, with 12 bases that match TRBD1. The germline CDR1 and CDR2 sequences are SGDLS and YYNGEE. J lost 4 bases, V lost 4 bases, and 8 bases had no gene match. This CDR3 is 16 amino acids long. This CDR3 is CASSFLGTGGAYGYTF. The CDR3 nucleotides are TGTGCCAGCAGCTTCCTAGGGACAGGGGGCGCCTATGGCTACACCTTC.

The V call is TRBV2, the J call TRBJ2-7, with 7 bases lining up with TRBD2. The V segment lost 3 bases and the J segment 0 bases; nucleotides outside the gene matches: 8. Germline loops: CDR1 SNHLY, CDR2 FYNNEI. The CDR3 is made up of 16 amino acids. This chain's CDR3 is CASSDRDYSSSYEQYF. DNA for the CDR3: TGTGCCAGCAGTGATAGGGACTACTCGAGCTCCTACGAGCAGTACTTC.

The J gene is TRBJ2-7, the V gene TRBV20-1; 7 nucleotides align to TRBD1. Unmatched junction bases numbered 6, after V lost 0 bases and J lost 4 bases. The germline V gene has CDR1 DFQATT and CDR2 SNEGSKA (reference sequence). CDR3 length: 14 residues. DNA of the CDR3: TGCAGTGCTAGAGATCTGGGGACAGTTTACGAGCAGTACTTC. It codes for CSARDLGTVYEQYF.

The chain links TRBV6-5 to TRBJ2-5; no definite D call. Germline-derived CDR1 and CDR2 are MNHEY and SVGAGI. Trimming left V 6 bases short and J 0 bases short, with 8 bases between. The CDR3 has 13 residues. CDR3 loop: CASRRPYQETQYF. The CDR3 DNA reads as TGTGCCAGCAGGCGACCGTACCAAGAGACCCAGTACTTC.

Remarks on this clonotype: The CDR3 does not end in the conserved phenylalanine or tryptophan, so this is likely a read error. This chain uses TRBV2 with TRBJ2-5; 7 nucleotides line up with TRBD2. Unmatched junction bases numbered 8, after V lost 8 bases and J lost 5 bases. Germline V gene sequence: CDR1 SNHLY, CDR2 FYNNEI. The CDR3 is 13 amino acids. The CDR3 DNA is TGTGCCAGCCACGGGTCGCGGGGGGAGACCCAGTACCTC. Encoded protein: CASHGSRGETQYL.

The chain recombines TRBV29-1 with TRBJ2-5; TRBD1 matches 10 bases. Losses at the gene ends were 8 bases for V and 5 bases for J; bases not matched to a gene: 11. CDR3 size: 14 residues. Germline CDR1 SQVTM, CDR2 ANQGSEA. DNA of the CDR3: TGCAGCCTCCGACAGGGGGCGTCCGGGGAGACCCAGTACTTC. This codes for CSLRQGASGETQYF.

Concerning this clonotype: Compared with germline, one end of the junction differs, possibly owing to a read error. The rearrangement uses TRBV7-3 and TRBJ2-7; either TRBD1 or TRBD2 may supply D (5 bases each). The CDR3 covers 15 residues. In germline, CDR1 is SGHTA, CDR2 FQGTGA. This chain's CDR3 is CASSRFGDRTYERYF. CDR3 bases: TGTGCCAGCAGCCGATTCGGGGACCGCACCTACGAGCGGTACTTC.

This chain joins TRBV20-1 and TRBJ1-1; D perhaps matches TRBD1 (6 bases). Between the trimmed V and J ends, which lost 6 bases and 4 bases, there was a span of 12 bases. The CDR3 is made up of 12 amino acids. Germline V gives CDR1 DFQATT, CDR2 SNEGSKA (reference sequence). Written as DNA, the CDR3 is TGCAGTGCAAACAGGGTCCCCACTGAAGCTTTCTTT. It translates to CSANRVPTEAFF.

This clonotype was detected many times. J is TRBJ2-7 and V is TRBV6-6; 7 bases are a match to TRBD1. The CDR3 contains 14 residues. Per germline, CDR1 MNHNY and CDR2 SVGAGI (reference sequence). With V trimmed by 2 bases and J by 13 bases, 14 bases remained unmatched. For the CDR3, the DNA is TGTGCCAGCAGTTACGGCCCTAGGGACAGTGGCAACTACGTC. It codes for CASSYGPRDSGNYV.

V is TRBV10-3 and J is TRBJ1-1, with D perhaps TRBD1 (5 bases). Trimming cost V 5 bases and J 8 bases, with 9 bases left between them. Germline V gives CDR1 ENHRY, CDR2 SYGVKD. The CDR3 runs 11 residues. The CDR3 loop reads CAISKDREAFF. CDR3 nucleotide sequence: TGTGCCATCAGTAAAGACAGAGAAGCTTTCTTT.

The V and J genes are TRBV5-4 and TRBJ1-2; 7 bases align to TRBD1. The ends lost 4 bases at V and 7 bases at J; junction bases unmatched: 7. The CDR3 spans 13 residues. Germline V gene data show CDR1 as SGHNT and CDR2 as YYREEE (reference sequence). The CDR3 reads CASSPDRSSGYTF. The CDR3 region has the DNA TGTGCCAGCAGCCCGGACAGGTCGAGTGGCTACACCTTC. The variable domain in full, with the rest retrieved from reference TRBV5-4 and TRBJ1-2, is ETGVTQSPTHLIKTRGQQVTLRCSSQSGHNTVSWYQQALGQGPQFIFQYYREEENGRGNFPPRFSGLQFPNYSSELNVNALELDDSALYLCASSPDRSSGYTFGSGTRLTVV.